This T cell receptor beta chain was documented in a study of PD-L1 blockade in urothelial cancer. Clones were read by immunoSEQ multiplex PCR, and TCRdb kept only the in-frame ones, dropping some. Among roughly 44,000 clones, almost 85% were seen once, and the ten largest hold about 3.2%. CDR3 size: 19 residues. Trimming took 2 bases from V and 3 from J; bases not matched to a gene: 13. Per the germline V gene, CDR1 is SGHVS and CDR2 is FQNEAQ. This clone was seen only once. This sequence joins TRBV7-8 and TRBJ2-1; 10 bases are a match to TRBD2. The sample here was PBMCs, taken around atezolizumab (anti-PD-L1) treatment. The receptor was isolated from a man between 65 and 80 years old with urothelial cancer. CDR3 in DNA: TGTGCCAGCAGCTTATACCCTAGCGGGAGATTAGTAGACTACAATGAGCAGTTCTTC. This sequence encodes CASSLYPSGRLVDYNEQFF.